A selection of T cell receptor beta chains follows, all from one sample in a study of cytomegalovirus exposure and HLA in healthy donors. TCRdb's table, derived via immunoSEQ multiplex PCR, lists solely in-frame clones and lacks some. In the table there are 150,000 to 200,000 clones, more than 75% of which are singletons. The sequenced material came from PBMCs. The source is a man aged 18 to 30 in good health and CMV-seronegative. Each CDR3 is given with its conserved first and last residue. D genes are given only for firm matches. The size of a clone is reported for some rows only, either as once, few or many, or as a class for expanded clones.

TRBJ1-1 | NA | NA | TRBV4-1 | TGCGCCAGCAGCCAAGTGGGCAGGGACACTGAAGCTTTCTTT | CASSQVGRDTEAFF
TRBJ1-2 | NA | NA | TRBV10-2 | TGCGCCAGCAGTGAGGATGTTGGGCATGGCTACACCTTC | CASSEDVGHGYTF
TRBJ1-1 | NA | NA | TRBV5-1 | TGCGCCAGCAGCTTACCACAGCCGAACACTGAAGCTTTCTTT | CASSLPQPNTEAFF
TRBJ1-4 | TRBD1 | NA | TRBV6-1 | TGTGCCAGCAGTGTGACAGGGACGGGGGAAAAACTGTTTTTT | CASSVTGTGEKLFF
TRBJ2-1 | TRBD2 | NA | TRBV19 | TGTGCCAGTAGTCACCTAAGGACTAGCGGTTACAATGAGCAGTTCTTC | CASSHLRTSGYNEQFF
TRBJ2-5 | TRBD1 | NA | TRBV27 | TGTGCCAGCAGTAGGGACAGAGAGACCCAGTACTTC | CASSRDRETQYF
TRBJ1-2 | NA | NA | TRBV4-2 | TGTGCCAGCAGCCAAGTAGAACAGAACTATGGCTACACCTTC | CASSQVEQNYGYTF
TRBJ2-3 | NA | NA | TRBV18 | TGTGCCAGCTCAGCAAGAGGGGGAGCTAGCACAGATACGCAGTATTTT | CASSARGGASTDTQYF
TRBJ2-5 | TRBD2 | NA | TRBV7-2 | TGTGCCAGCAGCCTAAGAAGATCGGGGGGGCCTACCCAAGAGACCCAGTACTTC | CASSLRRSGGPTQETQYF
TRBJ1-1 | NA | NA | TRBV28 | TGTGCCAGCAGTTTTTCCGGAGGGAACACTGAAGCTTTCTTT | CASSFSGGNTEAFF
TRBJ2-3 | NA | NA | TRBV21-1 | TGTGCCAGCAGCAGCCGACAGGGGTGCACAGATACGCAGTATTTT | CASSSRQGCTDTQYF
TRBJ1-5 | NA | NA | TRBV19 | TGTGCCATCTCTTGGGGGCGCGGGCAGCCCCAGCATTTT | CAISWGRGQPQHF
TRBJ2-1 | TRBD2 | NA | TRBV25-1 | TGTGCCAGCAGTGACCTGACTAGCGGGAGCTCCTACAATGAGCAGTTCTTC | CASSDLTSGSSYNEQFF
TRBJ1-2 | NA | NA | TRBV13 | TGTGCCAGCAGCGAACTGACGGGGGGTCCCTATGGCTACACCTTC | CASSELTGGPYGYTF
TRBJ1-5 | NA | NA | TRBV19 | TGTGCCAGTAGTATGGCGGGGGGCCACAATCAGCCCCAGCATTTT | CASSMAGGHNQPQHF
TRBJ1-2 | NA | NA | TRBV30 | TGTGCCTGGAGTAGGGGGAAAGGTGGCTACACCTTC | CAWSRGKGGYTF
TRBJ2-3 | TRBD1 | NA | TRBV5-1 | TGCGCCAGCTTTGGGACAGGGTCAGATACGCAGTATTTT | CASFGTGSDTQYF
TRBJ1-2 | NA | few | TRBV5-1 | TGCGCCAGCAGAGAGGGGGACAACTATGGCTACACCTTC | CASREGDNYGYTF
TRBJ2-1 | NA | once | TRBV9 | TGTGCCAGCAGCTCCGGAGAATCCTCCTACAATGAGCAGTTCTTC | CASSSGESSYNEQFF
TRBJ2-7 | TRBD2 | NA | TRBV7-6 | TGTGCCAGCAGCTTGTACGGCGGGAGCCGGTACGAGCAGTACTTC | CASSLYGGSRYEQYF
TRBJ1-3 | NA | NA | TRBV4-1 | TGCGCCAGCAGCCAAGTGCCAGGGAACCCTGGAAACACCATATATTTT | CASSQVPGNPGNTIYF
TRBJ2-2 | NA | NA | TRBV7-8 | TGTGCCAGCAGCTTCGTCGGGGAGCTGTTTTTT | CASSFVGELFF
TRBJ2-2 | TRBD2 | once | TRBV9 | TGTGCCAGCAGCGTAGCTGGGACTAGCGGGGGTCGGGTGTTTTTT | CASSVAGTSGGRVFF
TRBJ2-6 | TRBD1 | NA | TRBV27 | TGTGCCAGCAGATTTGGGACAGGGGGCTCTGGGGCCAACGTCCTGACTTTC | CASRFGTGGSGANVLTF
TRBJ2-7 | TRBD2 | NA | TRBV7-6 | TGTGCCAGCAGCTTAACTAGCGGGAGGAATTACGAGCAGTACTTC | CASSLTSGRNYEQYF
TRBJ1-2 | TRBD1 | NA | TRBV6-1 | TGTGCCAGCAGACCGACAGGGGCCAACTATGGCTACACCTTC | CASRPTGANYGYTF
TRBJ1-1 | NA | NA | TRBV19 | TGTGCCAGTAGTATGGGGGCCACTGAAGCTTTCTTT | CASSMGATEAFF
TRBJ1-1 | NA | NA | TRBV30 | TGTGCCTGGAGTGTATGGCAGATGAACACTGAAGCTTTCTTT | CAWSVWQMNTEAFF
TRBJ1-3 | NA | NA | TRBV29-1 | TGCAGCGTTGCCACAGTCACCGGTTCTGGAAACACCATATATTTT | CSVATVTGSGNTIYF
TRBJ2-2 | TRBD1 | NA | TRBV19 | TGTGCCAGTAGTAGGGAACAGTCAAACAGGGGTTACACCGGGGAGCTGTTTTTT | CASSREQSNRGYTGELFF
TRBJ2-1 | TRBD2 | NA | TRBV5-1 | TGCGCCAGCAGCTTGGGACTAGCGGGGATAAACAATGAGCAGTTCTTC | CASSLGLAGINNEQFF
TRBJ2-7 | NA | NA | TRBV5-6 | TGTGCCAGCAGCCTTAGTAATCGGGAGTACGAGCAGTACTTC | CASSLSNREYEQYF
TRBJ1-1 | NA | NA | TRBV19 | TGTGCCAGTAGGGTTCGGGGGGCGAGGAACACTGAAGCTTTCTTT | CASRVRGARNTEAFF
TRBJ1-6 | NA | few | TRBV4-1 | TGCGCCAGCAGCCAAGACAGGATCTTCTCACCCCTCCACTTT | CASSQDRIFSPLHF
TRBJ2-5 | NA | NA | TRBV25-1 | TGTGCCAGCAGTGAGTGGACAGAAGAGACCCAGTACTTC | CASSEWTEETQYF
TRBJ1-1 | NA | NA | TRBV28 | TGTGCCAGCAGTTTTAGTAAACTGAACACTGAAGCTTTCTTT | CASSFSKLNTEAFF
TRBJ2-1 | NA | NA | TRBV28 | TGTGCCAGCCACGACACGCACAGGGACTACAATGAGCAGTTCTTC | CASHDTHRDYNEQFF
TRBJ2-7 | TRBD2 | NA | TRBV19 | TGTGCCAGTAGTATAGTGACTAGCGGAAACTACGAGCAGTACTTC | CASSIVTSGNYEQYF
TRBJ1-2 | NA | once | TRBV5-6 | TGTGCCAGCAGACGGGGGACTTACAGCTATGGCTACACCTTC | CASRRGTYSYGYTF
TRBJ2-7 | TRBD2 | few | TRBV27 | TGTGCCAGCAGTTTAGGGGGGGGACTAGCGGTTAGGGAGCAGTACTTC | CASSLGGGLAVREQYF
TRBJ1-1 | NA | NA | TRBV11-2 | TGTGCCAGCAGGCAGGGGCTGAACACTGAAGCTTTCTTT | CASRQGLNTEAFF
TRBJ2-2 | NA | NA | TRBV6-6 | TGTGCCAGCAGCCACAGGGATCAGATCACCGGGGAGCTGTTTTTT | CASSHRDQITGELFF
TRBJ1-1 | TRBD1 | NA | TRBV29-1 | TGCAGCGTTGCCGGCACAGGGGGCTACGACGAAGCTTTCTTT | CSVAGTGGYDEAFF
TRBJ2-7 | NA | NA | TRBV7-9 | TGTGCCAGCAGCTTAGTTCCCCAGAGAGGGAACGAGCAGTACTTC | CASSLVPQRGNEQYF
TRBJ2-4 | NA | NA | TRBV6-5 | TGTGCCAGCTCAAGTACTGCTCCGGGTCTAAACATTCAGTACTTC | CASSSTAPGLNIQYF
TRBJ2-7 | TRBD1 | NA | TRBV4-2 | TGTGCCAGCAGCCAAGGGCAGGGGGACTACGAGCAGTACTTC | CASSQGQGDYEQYF
TRBJ2-3 | NA | NA | TRBV5-1 | TGCGCCAGCAGCTTGGCCGGGGTCACAGATACGCAGTATTTT | CASSLAGVTDTQYF
TRBJ2-7 | NA | NA | TRBV21-1 | TGTGCCAGCAGCAGGGGACTAGCGGGAGGAACCTACGAGCAGTACTTC | CASSRGLAGGTYEQYF
TRBJ1-2 | NA | NA | TRBV30 | TGTGCCTGGAGGATAACAGGGAACTATGGCTACACCTTC | CAWRITGNYGYTF
TRBJ1-6 | NA | few | TRBV2 | TGTGCCAGCAGTTCGGGAAGTCGGTCGGGTTCACCCCTCCACTTT | CASSSGSRSGSPLHF
TRBJ2-7 | TRBD2 | once | TRBV2 | TGTGCCAGCAGCCCTGAAGCGGGAGGTTTCTACGAGCAGTACTTC | CASSPEAGGFYEQYF
TRBJ1-2 | NA | NA | TRBV7-9 | TGTGCCAGCAGCTTAGAGCAGGGGACTAATGAAGGCTACACCTTC | CASSLEQGTNEGYTF
TRBJ1-1 | TRBD1 | NA | TRBV4-2 | TGTGCCAGCAGCCACCCCGGGACAGGGTTCTACATTGAAGCTTTCTTT | CASSHPGTGFYIEAFF
TRBJ1-4 | TRBD1 | NA | TRBV27 | TGTGCCAGCAGTTTACGCGGGACAGGGGGTGTGGAAAAACTGTTTTTT | CASSLRGTGGVEKLFF
TRBJ1-1 | NA | once | TRBV7-6 | TGTGCCAGCAGTACGGATCAGGGGACTGAAGCTTTCTTT | CASSTDQGTEAFF
TRBJ1-5 | NA | NA | TRBV7-6 | TGTGCCAGCAGCTCCCTGGCCGACTCAAGCAATCAGCCCCAGCATTTT | CASSSLADSSNQPQHF
TRBJ1-1 | NA | once | TRBV19 | TGTGCCAGTATACCCGAGAGGGGAGGAATGAACACTGAAGCTTTCTTT | CASIPERGGMNTEAFF
TRBJ2-1 | NA | NA | TRBV6-6 | TGTGCCAGCAGTCCGGAGGACAGAAGGGATGAGCAGTTCTTC | CASSPEDRRDEQFF
TRBJ2-3 | TRBD1 | NA | TRBV6-5 | TGTGCCAGCAGTTTCAACAGGGGAAACACAGATACGCAGTATTTT | CASSFNRGNTDTQYF
TRBJ1-1 | NA | once | TRBV6-5 | TGTGCCAGCAGTTACTCTCGGACAATGAACACTGAAGCTTTCTTT | CASSYSRTMNTEAFF